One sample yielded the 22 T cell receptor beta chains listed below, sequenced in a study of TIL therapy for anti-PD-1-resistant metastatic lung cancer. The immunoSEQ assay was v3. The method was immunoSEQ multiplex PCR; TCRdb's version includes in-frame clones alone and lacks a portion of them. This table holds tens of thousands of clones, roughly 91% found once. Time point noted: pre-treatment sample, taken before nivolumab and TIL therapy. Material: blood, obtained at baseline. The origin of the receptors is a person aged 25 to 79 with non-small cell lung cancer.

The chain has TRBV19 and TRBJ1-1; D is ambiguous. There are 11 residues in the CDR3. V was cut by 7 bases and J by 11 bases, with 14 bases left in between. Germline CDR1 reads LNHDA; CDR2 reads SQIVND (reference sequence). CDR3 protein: CASTTGVEAFF. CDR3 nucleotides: TGTGCCAGTACCACGGGAGTAGAGGCTTTCTTT. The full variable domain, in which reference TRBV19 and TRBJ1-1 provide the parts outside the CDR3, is DGGITQSPKYLFRKEGQNVTLSCEQNLNHDAMYWYRQDPGQGLRLIYYSQIVNDFQKGDIAEGYSVSREKKESFPLTVTSAQKNPTAFYLCASTTGVEAFFGQGTRLTVV.

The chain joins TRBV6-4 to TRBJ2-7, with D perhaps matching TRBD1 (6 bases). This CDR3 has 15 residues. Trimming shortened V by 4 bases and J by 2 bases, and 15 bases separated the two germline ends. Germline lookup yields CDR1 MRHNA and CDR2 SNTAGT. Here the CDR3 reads CASSAGSGGTYEQYF. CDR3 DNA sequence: TGTGCCAGCAGTGCCGGATCTGGGGGCACCTACGAGCAGTACTTC.

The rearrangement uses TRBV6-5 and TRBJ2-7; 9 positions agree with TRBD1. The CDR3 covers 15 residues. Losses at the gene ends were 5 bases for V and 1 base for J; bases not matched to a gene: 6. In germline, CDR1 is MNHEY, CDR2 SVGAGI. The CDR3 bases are TGTGCCAGCAGTCGGGACAGGGCTACTTCCTACGAGCAGTACTTC. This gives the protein CASSRDRATSYEQYF.

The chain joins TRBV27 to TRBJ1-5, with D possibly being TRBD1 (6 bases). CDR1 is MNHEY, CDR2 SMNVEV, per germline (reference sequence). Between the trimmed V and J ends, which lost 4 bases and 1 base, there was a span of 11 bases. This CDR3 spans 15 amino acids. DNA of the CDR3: TGTGCCAGCAGTTCGACAGGCGAGAGCAATCAGCCCCAGCATTTT. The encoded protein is CASSSTGESNQPQHF.

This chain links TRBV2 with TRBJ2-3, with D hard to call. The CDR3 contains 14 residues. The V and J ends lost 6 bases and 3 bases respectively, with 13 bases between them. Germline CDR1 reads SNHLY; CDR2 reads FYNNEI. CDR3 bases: TGTGCCAGCAGCTTCGACTCCCTTACAGATACGCAGTATTTT. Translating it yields CASSFDSLTDTQYF.

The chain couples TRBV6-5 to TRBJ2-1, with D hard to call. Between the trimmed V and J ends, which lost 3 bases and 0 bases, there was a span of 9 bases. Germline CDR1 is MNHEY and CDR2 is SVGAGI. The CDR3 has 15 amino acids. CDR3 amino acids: CASSYDDSSYNEQFF. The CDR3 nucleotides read TGTGCCAGCAGTTATGATGACTCCTCCTACAATGAGCAGTTCTTC.

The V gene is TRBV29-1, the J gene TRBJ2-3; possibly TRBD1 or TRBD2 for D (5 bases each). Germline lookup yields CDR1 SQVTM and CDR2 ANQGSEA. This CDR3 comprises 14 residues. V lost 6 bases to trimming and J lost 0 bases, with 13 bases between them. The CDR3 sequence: CSVPTRGSTDTQYF. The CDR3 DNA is TGCAGCGTCCCAACGAGGGGCAGCACAGATACGCAGTATTTT.

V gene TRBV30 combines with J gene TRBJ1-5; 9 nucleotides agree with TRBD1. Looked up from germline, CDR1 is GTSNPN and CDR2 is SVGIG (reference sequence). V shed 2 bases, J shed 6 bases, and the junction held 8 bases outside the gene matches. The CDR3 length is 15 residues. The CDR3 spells CAWSPRQGVGQPQHF. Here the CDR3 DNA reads TGTGCCTGGAGTCCACGACAGGGGGTAGGTCAGCCCCAGCATTTT.

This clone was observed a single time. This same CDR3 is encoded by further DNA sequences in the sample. The CDR3 bases are TGTGCCAGCAGCGTGGGGGGAACAGATACGCAGTATTTT. Translation: CASSVGGTDTQYF. The rearrangement joins TRBV9 to TRBJ2-3; D perhaps matches TRBD2 (6 bases). The CDR3 loop spans 13 amino acids. V was cut by 2 bases and J by 3 bases, with 7 bases left in between. CDR1 and CDR2 (germline): SGDLS, YYNGEE. The full variable domain, completed using reference TRBV9 and TRBJ2-3, is DSGVTQTPKHLITATGQRVTLRCSPRSGDLSVYWYQQSLDQGLQFLIQYYNGEERAKGNILERFSAQQFPDLHSELNLSSLELGDSALYFCASSVGGTDTQYFGPGTRLTVL.

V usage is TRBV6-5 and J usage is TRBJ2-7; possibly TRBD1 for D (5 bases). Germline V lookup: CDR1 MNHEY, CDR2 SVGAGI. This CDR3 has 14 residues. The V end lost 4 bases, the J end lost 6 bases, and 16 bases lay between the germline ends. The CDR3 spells CASSSVTGPPEQYF. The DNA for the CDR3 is TGTGCCAGCAGTTCAGTAACAGGTCCGCCCGAGCAGTACTTC.

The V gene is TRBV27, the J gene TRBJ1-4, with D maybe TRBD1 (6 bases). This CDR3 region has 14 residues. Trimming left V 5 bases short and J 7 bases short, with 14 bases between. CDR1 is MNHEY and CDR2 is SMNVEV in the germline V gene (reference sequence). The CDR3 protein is CASSPHKGGEKLFF. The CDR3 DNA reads TGTGCCAGCAGTCCCCATAAGGGGGGTGAAAAACTGTTTTTT.

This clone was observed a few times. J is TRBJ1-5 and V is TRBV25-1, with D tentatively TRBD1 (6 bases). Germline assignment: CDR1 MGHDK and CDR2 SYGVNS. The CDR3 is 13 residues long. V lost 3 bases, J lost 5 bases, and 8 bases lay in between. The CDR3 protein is CASSEGAHQPQHF. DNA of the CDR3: TGTGCCAGCAGTGAGGGGGCTCATCAGCCCCAGCATTTT.

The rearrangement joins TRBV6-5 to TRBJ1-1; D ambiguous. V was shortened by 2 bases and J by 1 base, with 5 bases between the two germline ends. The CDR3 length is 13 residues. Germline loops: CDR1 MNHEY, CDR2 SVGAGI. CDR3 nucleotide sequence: TGTGCCAGCAGTTACCTGGGGAACACTGAAGCTTTCTTT. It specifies CASSYLGNTEAFF.

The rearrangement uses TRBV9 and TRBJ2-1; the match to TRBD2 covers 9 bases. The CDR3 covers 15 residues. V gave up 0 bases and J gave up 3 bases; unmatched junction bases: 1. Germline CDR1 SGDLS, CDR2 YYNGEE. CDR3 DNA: TGTGCCAGCAGCGTAGGAGCGGGGGGCTACAATGAGCAGTTCTTC. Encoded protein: CASSVGAGGYNEQFF.

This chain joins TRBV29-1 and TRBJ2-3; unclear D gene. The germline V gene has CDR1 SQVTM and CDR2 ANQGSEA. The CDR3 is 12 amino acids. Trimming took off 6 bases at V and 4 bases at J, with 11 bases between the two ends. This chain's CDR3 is CSVVKEADTQYF. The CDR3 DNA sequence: TGCAGCGTGGTTAAAGAAGCAGATACGCAGTATTTT.

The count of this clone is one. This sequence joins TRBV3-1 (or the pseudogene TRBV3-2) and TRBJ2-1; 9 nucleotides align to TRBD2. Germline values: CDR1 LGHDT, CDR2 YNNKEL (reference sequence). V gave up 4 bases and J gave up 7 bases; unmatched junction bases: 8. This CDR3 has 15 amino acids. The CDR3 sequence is CASSPSGGRVNEQFF. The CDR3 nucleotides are TGTGCCAGCAGCCCCAGCGGGGGGAGAGTAAATGAGCAGTTCTTC.

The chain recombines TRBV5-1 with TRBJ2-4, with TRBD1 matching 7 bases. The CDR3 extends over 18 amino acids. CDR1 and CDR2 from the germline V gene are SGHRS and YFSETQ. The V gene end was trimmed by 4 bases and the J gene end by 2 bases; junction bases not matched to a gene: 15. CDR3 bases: TGCGCCAGCAGCCTTTCAACCTTTACGACAGGGACCAAAAACATTCAGTACTTC. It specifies CASSLSTFTTGTKNIQYF. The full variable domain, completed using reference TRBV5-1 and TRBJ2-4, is KAGVTQTPRYLIKTRGQQVTLSCSPISGHRSVSWYQQTPGQGLQFLFEYFSETQRNKGNFPGRFSGRQFSNSRSEMNVSTLELGDSALYLCASSLSTFTTGTKNIQYFGAGTRLSVL.

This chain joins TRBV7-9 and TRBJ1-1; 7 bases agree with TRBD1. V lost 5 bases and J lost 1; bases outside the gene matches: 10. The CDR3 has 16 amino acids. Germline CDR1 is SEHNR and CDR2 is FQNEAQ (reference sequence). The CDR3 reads CASSQGESAKNTEAFF. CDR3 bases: TGTGCCAGCAGCCAGGGGGAATCTGCAAAGAACACTGAAGCTTTCTTT.

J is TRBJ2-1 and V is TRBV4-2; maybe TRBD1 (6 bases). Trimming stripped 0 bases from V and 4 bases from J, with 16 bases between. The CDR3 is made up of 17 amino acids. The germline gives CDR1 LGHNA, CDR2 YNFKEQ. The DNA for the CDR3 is TGTGCCAGCAGCCAAGAAACCGGGCCAGGGGTTTACAATGAGCAGTTCTTC. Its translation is CASSQETGPGVYNEQFF.

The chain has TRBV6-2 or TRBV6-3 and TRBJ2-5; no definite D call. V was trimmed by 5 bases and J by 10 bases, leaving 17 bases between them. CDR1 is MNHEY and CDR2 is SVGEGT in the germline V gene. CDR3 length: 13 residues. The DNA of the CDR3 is TGTGCCAGCAGTAGGCCCTTCGGACGGGTCCAGTACTTC. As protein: CASSRPFGRVQYF.

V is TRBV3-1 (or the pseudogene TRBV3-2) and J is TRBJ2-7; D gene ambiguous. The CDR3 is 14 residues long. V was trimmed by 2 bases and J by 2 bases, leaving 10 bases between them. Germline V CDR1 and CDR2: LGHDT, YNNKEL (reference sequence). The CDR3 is CASSQFGGPYEQYF. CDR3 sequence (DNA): TGTGCCAGCAGCCAATTCGGCGGCCCCTACGAGCAGTACTTC.

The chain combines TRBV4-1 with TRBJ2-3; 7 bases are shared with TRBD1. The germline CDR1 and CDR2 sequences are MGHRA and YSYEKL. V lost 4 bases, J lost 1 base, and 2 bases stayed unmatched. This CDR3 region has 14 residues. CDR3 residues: CASSRGQGTDTQYF. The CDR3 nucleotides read TGCGCCAGCAGCCGCGGACAGGGCACAGATACGCAGTATTTT.